These T cell receptor beta chains were read from a single sample in a study of early stage breast cancer tumors. Repertoires were generated with immunoSEQ multiplex PCR, while TCRdb's copy carries only in-frame clones and drops some. The table records 25,000 to 35,000 clones, less than 75% of them present only once. The sequencing sample was made of breast tumor tissue. The receptors shown here come from a person aged 45-65 years with breast cancer. Each CDR3 is given with its conserved first and last residue. The D gene is left open where the match is weak. Some rows mark clone size as missing; the rest say once, few, many or name a class of expanded clone.

J gene	clone size	V gene	D gene	CDR3 protein	CDR3 DNA
TRBJ2-2	.	TRBV5-1	TRBD2	CASSSAVAGGTGELFF	TGCGCCAGCAGCTCTGCGGTAGCGGGAGGCACCGGGGAGCTGTTTTTT
TRBJ2-7	.	TRBV4-2	.	CASSQDPGTPYEQYF	TGTGCCAGCAGCCAAGACCCCGGGACCCCCTACGAGCAGTACTTC
TRBJ2-5	.	TRBV28	.	CASSLDRLETQYF	TGTGCCAGCAGTTTAGATAGACTGGAGACCCAGTACTTC
TRBJ2-1	few	TRBV7-2	TRBD2	CASTPGLAYNEQFF	TGTGCCAGCACCCCGGGACTAGCCTACAATGAGCAGTTCTTC
TRBJ2-7	.	TRBV14	.	CASSQGGFYEQYF	TGTGCCAGCAGCCAAGGCGGCTTCTACGAGCAGTACTTC
TRBJ1-1	.	TRBV29-1	.	CSVRIMNTEAFF	TGCAGCGTCCGCATTATGAACACTGAAGCTTTCTTT
TRBJ2-7	.	TRBV27	TRBD2	CASSLSAPTSGRSYEQYF	TGTGCCAGCAGTTTATCCGCCCCGACTAGCGGGCGCTCCTACGAGCAGTACTTC
TRBJ1-2	.	TRBV6-1	.	CASSENGRDSGYTF	TGTGCCAGCAGTGAGAACGGGAGGGATAGTGGCTACACCTTC
TRBJ2-3	few	TRBV30	.	CAWSYGSTDTQYF	TGTGCCTGGAGTTACGGGAGCACAGATACGCAGTATTTT
TRBJ1-4	.	TRBV15	TRBD1	CATSCPSRDRGFDGNEKLFF	TGTGCCACCAGCTGCCCCTCCAGGGACAGGGGGTTTGATGGTAATGAAAAACTGTTTTTT
TRBJ2-5	.	TRBV11-2	.	CASSLDGETQYF	TGTGCCAGCAGCTTAGATGGGGAGACCCAGTACTTC
TRBJ1-2	.	TRBV30	.	CALAPGPGYGYTF	TGTGCCTTGGCCCCGGGACCGGGCTATGGCTACACCTTC
TRBJ2-5	.	TRBV7-9	.	CASSPRTPQETQYF	TGTGCCAGCAGCCCCCGGACACCTCAAGAGACCCAGTACTTC
TRBJ2-7	.	TRBV6-5	.	CASSVHYEQYF	TGTGCCAGCAGTGTTCACTACGAGCAGTACTTC
TRBJ2-7	.	TRBV6-5	.	CASSPGSLRSYEQYF	TGTGCCAGCAGTCCCGGGAGTTTAAGAAGCTACGAGCAGTACTTC
TRBJ1-5	.	TRBV5-1	.	CASSLAGFNQPQHF	TGCGCCAGCAGCTTGGCAGGGTTCAATCAGCCCCAGCATTTT
TRBJ2-3	.	TRBV30	.	CAWSFGATDTQYF	TGTGCCTGGAGTTTTGGCGCCACAGATACGCAGTATTTT
TRBJ1-1	.	TRBV15	.	CATSRDIWGLSTEAFF	TGTGCCACCAGCAGAGATATTTGGGGGCTGAGCACTGAAGCTTTCTTT
TRBJ2-1	few	TRBV7-2	.	CASSLPPAARQVF	TGTGCCAGCAGCTTACCGCCGGCCGCACGGCAGGTCTTC
TRBJ1-5	few	TRBV28	.	CATGPGTYQPQHF	TGTGCCACCGGGCCGGGGACTTATCAGCCCCAGCATTTT
TRBJ2-3	few	TRBV5-1	.	CASSWTEGLHTDTQYF	TGCGCCAGCAGCTGGACGGAGGGACTGCACACAGATACGCAGTATTTT
TRBJ2-5	once	TRBV6-1	TRBD2	CASVIAGSRWETQYF	TGTGCCAGCGTGATAGCGGGATCGAGGTGGGAGACCCAGTACTTC
TRBJ1-3	.	TRBV18	.	CASSSNSGNTIYF	TGTGCCAGCTCATCGAACTCTGGAAACACCATATATTTT
TRBJ1-4	.	TRBV19	.	CASSMWSGEKLFF	TGTGCCAGTAGTATGTGGAGTGGAGAAAAACTGTTTTTT
TRBJ2-2	few	TRBV10-3	.	CAIKRAGELFF	TGTGCCATCAAGAGGGCCGGGGAGCTGTTTTTT
TRBJ1-4	.	TRBV5-1	TRBD1	CASSVGQIATNEKLFF	TGCGCCAGCAGCGTGGGACAGATTGCAACTAATGAAAAACTGTTTTTT
TRBJ2-3	once	TRBV6-5	.	CASSEVLAADTQYF	TGTGCCAGCAGTGAAGTCCTAGCAGCAGATACGCAGTATTTT
TRBJ2-5	.	TRBV25-1	TRBD2	CASSVAGVETQYF	TGTGCCAGCAGTGTCGCGGGAGTAGAGACCCAGTACTTC
TRBJ2-4	.	TRBV19	TRBD2	CASSTGTNQYF	TGTGCCAGTAGTACGGGGACTAATCAGTACTTC
TRBJ2-1	.	TRBV19	.	CASSTRVDSYNEQFF	TGTGCCAGTAGTACCCGAGTTGATTCCTACAATGAGCAGTTCTTC
TRBJ2-7	few	TRBV2	TRBD1	CASSWTGGSYEQYF	TGTGCCAGCAGCTGGACAGGGGGGTCCTACGAGCAGTACTTC
TRBJ2-1	.	TRBV25-1	.	CASSEFGGNREQFF	TGTGCCAGCAGTGAATTCGGAGGGAATCGTGAGCAGTTCTTC
TRBJ1-2	.	TRBV29-1	TRBD1	CSVDGQGSYGYTF	TGCAGCGTTGACGGACAGGGAAGCTATGGCTACACCTTC
TRBJ2-1	few	TRBV2	TRBD1	CASSESTGSYNEQFF	TGTGCCAGCAGTGAGTCGACAGGGTCCTACAATGAGCAGTTCTTC
TRBJ1-4	few	TRBV7-9	.	CASSLGSGNEKLFF	TGTGCCAGCAGCTTGGGGTCCGGGAATGAAAAACTGTTTTTT
TRBJ1-2	few	TRBV6-5	.	CASSLEGGWDGYTF	TGTGCCAGCAGTTTGGAGGGAGGATGGGATGGCTACACCTTC
TRBJ2-6	.	TRBV19	.	CASSIDSGANVLTF	TGTGCCAGTAGTATAGATTCTGGGGCCAACGTCCTGACTTTC
TRBJ2-5	once	TRBV4-2	TRBD2	CASSQGTSSKETQYF	TGTGCCAGCAGCCAAGGGACTAGCAGCAAAGAGACCCAGTACTTC
TRBJ2-3	.	TRBV7-2	TRBD2	CASSYVAGGRDTQYF	TGTGCCAGCAGCTATGTAGCGGGAGGTCGGGATACGCAGTATTTT
TRBJ2-7	many	TRBV5-1	TRBD2	CASSLAASGSYEQYF	TGCGCCAGCAGCTTGGCGGCTAGCGGCTCCTACGAGCAGTACTTC
TRBJ1-2	.	TRBV5-4	.	CASSLAVSPRYGYTF	TGTGCCAGCAGCTTGGCAGTCAGTCCCCGCTATGGCTACACCTTC
TRBJ2-7	once	TRBV7-2	.	CASSAGHSSSYEQYF	TGTGCCAGCAGCGCCGGACACTCGAGCTCCTACGAGCAGTACTTC